This T cell receptor beta chain comes out of a study of cytomegalovirus exposure and HLA in healthy donors. Details on this clone: The antigen is unknown.

Some clones are missing from TCRdb's copy, which holds only in-frame ones; the method was immunoSEQ multiplex PCR. The sample shows some 350,000 clones, approximately 86% of them seen only once. Study-wide points: According to the study, roughly 160 TCR beta chains were cytomegalovirus-associated.

After removal of 2 bases from V and 1 base from J, the junction contained 6 bases not matched to a gene. This CDR3 spans 17 amino acids. Germline V gene data show CDR1 as LGHNA and CDR2 as YNFKEQ. Source material: PBMCs. The clonotype originates from a woman in her twenties or thirties in good health and CMV-seropositive. The rearrangement uses TRBV4-2 and TRBJ2-1; 9 bases are a match to TRBD2. The DNA of the CDR3 is TGTGCCAGCAGCCAAAGGATAGCGGGGGCGTCCTACAATGAGCAGTTCTTC. As protein: CASSQRIAGASYNEQFF.